Listed below are T cell receptor beta chains from one sample, sequenced in a study of T-cell memory formation after mild COVID-19. TCRdb re-called the 5' RACE reads through MiXCR, storing one row per CDR3 protein. The repertoire holds under 250,000 distinct CDR3 sequences, with 15% as singletons. Sequencing was done on a sample of PBMCs or a T cell subset sorted from them (not recorded which). The receptors derive from an adult woman who had mild COVID-19 (a few samples of this study predate the infection). Cell type and time point are not known. The CDR3 runs from the conserved cysteine through the conserved F or W. The D gene is left open where the match is weak. Size tells how often a clone was seen (once, few, many) or the class of an expanded clone, and some rows leave it out.

j_gene: TRBJ2-7; abundance: NA; d_gene: TRBD1; v_gene: TRBV12-3/TRBV12-4; CDR3aa: CASSLRDRGHEQYF; CDR3nt: TGTGCCAGCAGTTTAAGGGACAGGGGGCACGAGCAGTACTTC
j_gene: TRBJ2-7; abundance: few; d_gene: NA; v_gene: TRBV6-5; CDR3aa: CASSYRGPHDEQYF; CDR3nt: TGTGCCAGCAGTTACCGGGGGCCCCACGACGAGCAGTACTTC
j_gene: TRBJ2-7; abundance: few; d_gene: TRBD2; v_gene: TRBV5-6; CDR3aa: CASSYLAGATYEQYF; CDR3nt: TGTGCCAGCAGCTATCTAGCGGGAGCGACCTACGAGCAGTACTTC
j_gene: TRBJ2-2; abundance: few; d_gene: TRBD1; v_gene: TRBV27; CDR3aa: CASTSATGWETGELFF; CDR3nt: TGTGCCAGCACGTCGGCGACAGGGTGGGAAACCGGGGAGCTGTTTTTT
j_gene: TRBJ2-1; abundance: NA; d_gene: TRBD2; v_gene: TRBV7-9; CDR3aa: CASSFIAGAGNEQFF; CDR3nt: TGTGCCAGCAGCTTTATAGCGGGGGCGGGGAATGAGCAGTTCTTC
j_gene: TRBJ2-2; abundance: many; d_gene: NA; v_gene: TRBV12-3/TRBV12-4; CDR3aa: CASSWVSGYPGELFF; CDR3nt: TGTGCCAGCAGTTGGGTATCAGGGTACCCCGGGGAGCTGTTTTTT
j_gene: TRBJ1-5; abundance: NA; d_gene: NA; v_gene: TRBV12-3/TRBV12-4; CDR3aa: CASSFAGGENQPQHF; CDR3nt: TGTGCCAGCAGTTTCGCGGGGGGTGAGAATCAGCCCCAGCATTTT
j_gene: TRBJ2-1; abundance: few; d_gene: TRBD1; v_gene: TRBV4-1; CDR3aa: CASSQVGTGGSNEQFF; CDR3nt: TGCGCCAGCAGCCAAGTTGGGACAGGGGGGAGCAATGAGCAGTTCTTC
j_gene: TRBJ2-1; abundance: NA; d_gene: TRBD1; v_gene: TRBV27; CDR3aa: CASSSSRTGVYNEQFF; CDR3nt: TGTGCCAGCAGTTCCTCCCGGACAGGAGTCTACAATGAGCAGTTCTTC
j_gene: TRBJ2-1; abundance: few; d_gene: NA; v_gene: TRBV12-3/TRBV12-4; CDR3aa: CASILWGVYNEQFF; CDR3nt: TGTGCCAGCATCTTGTGGGGGGTCTACAATGAGCAGTTCTTC
j_gene: TRBJ2-7; abundance: NA; d_gene: TRBD1; v_gene: TRBV6-5; CDR3aa: CASSYLTWTGSYEQYF; CDR3nt: TGTGCCAGCAGTTACCTTACCTGGACAGGATCCTACGAGCAGTACTTC
j_gene: TRBJ2-3; abundance: NA; d_gene: TRBD2; v_gene: TRBV2; CDR3aa: CASSSGRRDGTDTQYF; CDR3nt: TGTGCCAGCAGTAGCGGGAGGCGGGACGGCACAGATACGCAGTATTTT
j_gene: TRBJ1-1; abundance: few; d_gene: NA; v_gene: TRBV12-3/TRBV12-4; CDR3aa: CASSFFNTEAFF; CDR3nt: TGTGCCAGCAGTTTCTTTAACACTGAAGCTTTCTTT
j_gene: TRBJ2-2; abundance: few; d_gene: NA; v_gene: TRBV10-3; CDR3aa: CAIGQGNTGELFF; CDR3nt: TGTGCCATCGGGCAGGGGAACACCGGGGAGCTGTTTTTT
j_gene: TRBJ2-5; abundance: few; d_gene: TRBD2; v_gene: TRBV12-3/TRBV12-4; CDR3aa: CASTALAGGPETQYF; CDR3nt: TGTGCCAGCACCGCTCTAGCGGGGGGGCCGGAGACCCAGTACTTC
j_gene: TRBJ1-2; abundance: NA; d_gene: NA; v_gene: TRBV5-1; CDR3aa: CASSLDAVGGYTF; CDR3nt: TGCGCCAGCAGCTTGGATGCGGTCGGGGGCTACACCTTC
j_gene: TRBJ1-1; abundance: NA; d_gene: TRBD1; v_gene: TRBV5-1; CDR3aa: CASSSRGTNTEAFF; CDR3nt: TGCGCCAGCAGCTCCAGGGGGACCAACACTGAAGCTTTCTTT
j_gene: TRBJ2-2; abundance: NA; d_gene: NA; v_gene: TRBV9; CDR3aa: CASSVAGSSDTGELFF; CDR3nt: TGTGCCAGCAGCGTAGCGGGTAGCTCGGACACCGGGGAGCTGTTTTTT
j_gene: TRBJ2-7; abundance: NA; d_gene: TRBD2; v_gene: TRBV9; CDR3aa: CASSVGGGRYSYEQYF; CDR3nt: TGTGCCAGCAGCGTAGGGGGCGGGAGGTATTCCTACGAGCAGTACTTC
j_gene: TRBJ2-1; abundance: few; d_gene: TRBD1; v_gene: TRBV6-5; CDR3aa: CASSKLQGNEQFF; CDR3nt: TGTGCCAGCAGTAAACTACAGGGGAATGAGCAGTTCTTC
j_gene: TRBJ2-6; abundance: few; d_gene: NA; v_gene: TRBV20-1; CDR3aa: CSAHASSGANVLTF; CDR3nt: TGCAGTGCTCACGCGAGCTCTGGGGCCAACGTCCTGACTTTC
j_gene: TRBJ2-3; abundance: few; d_gene: TRBD2; v_gene: TRBV2; CDR3aa: CASSRLAGEANTQYF; CDR3nt: TGTGCCAGCAGTAGGTTAGCGGGGGAGGCGAATACGCAGTATTTT
j_gene: TRBJ2-3; abundance: few; d_gene: NA; v_gene: TRBV12-3/TRBV12-4; CDR3aa: CASTPAAGTDTQYF; CDR3nt: TGTGCCAGCACCCCCGCGGCGGGCACAGATACGCAGTATTTT
j_gene: TRBJ2-7; abundance: NA; d_gene: NA; v_gene: TRBV7-2; CDR3aa: CASSQTPPGAYEQYF; CDR3nt: TGTGCCAGCAGCCAGACACCACCGGGAGCCTACGAGCAGTACTTC
j_gene: TRBJ2-1; abundance: few; d_gene: TRBD2; v_gene: TRBV6-6; CDR3aa: CASSLTGTSVNEQFF; CDR3nt: TGTGCCAGCAGTTTAACCGGGACTAGCGTGAATGAGCAGTTCTTC
j_gene: TRBJ1-1; abundance: few; d_gene: NA; v_gene: TRBV6-5; CDR3aa: CASSYSNRGHTEAFF; CDR3nt: TGTGCCAGCAGTTACTCGAATAGAGGACACACTGAAGCTTTCTTT
j_gene: TRBJ1-1; abundance: few; d_gene: TRBD1; v_gene: TRBV9; CDR3aa: CASTARGPRDTEAFF; CDR3nt: TGTGCCAGCACGGCCAGGGGGCCTCGGGACACTGAAGCTTTCTTT
j_gene: TRBJ1-5; abundance: NA; d_gene: NA; v_gene: TRBV12-3/TRBV12-4; CDR3aa: CASSEQDNQPQHF; CDR3nt: TGTGCCAGCAGTGAACAGGATAATCAGCCCCAGCATTTT
j_gene: TRBJ1-2; abundance: NA; d_gene: NA; v_gene: TRBV12-3/TRBV12-4; CDR3aa: CASSLASGAANYGYTF; CDR3nt: TGTGCCAGCAGTTTAGCCTCAGGGGCGGCTAACTATGGCTACACCTTC
j_gene: TRBJ2-7; abundance: NA; d_gene: TRBD2; v_gene: TRBV5-5; CDR3aa: CASSLTSGALYEQYF; CDR3nt: TGTGCCAGCAGCTTGACTAGCGGGGCGCTCTACGAGCAGTACTTC
j_gene: TRBJ2-2; abundance: few; d_gene: TRBD2; v_gene: TRBV7-2; CDR3aa: CASSPPRGLAGGPHTGELFF; CDR3nt: TGTGCCAGCAGCCCGCCCCGGGGACTAGCGGGAGGGCCCCACACCGGGGAGCTGTTTTTT
j_gene: TRBJ2-3; abundance: few; d_gene: TRBD1; v_gene: TRBV6-1; CDR3aa: CASRTDRGRNTQYF; CDR3nt: TGTGCCAGCAGAACGGACAGGGGGCGAAATACGCAGTATTTT
j_gene: TRBJ2-3; abundance: many; d_gene: NA; v_gene: TRBV7-6; CDR3aa: CASSPFYADTQYF; CDR3nt: TGTGCCAGCAGCCCCTTCTACGCAGATACGCAGTATTTT
j_gene: TRBJ1-3; abundance: NA; d_gene: NA; v_gene: TRBV5-1; CDR3aa: CASSLDGGTGNTIYF; CDR3nt: TGCGCCAGCAGCTTGGACGGGGGGACTGGAAACACCATATATTTT
j_gene: TRBJ1-4; abundance: NA; d_gene: NA; v_gene: TRBV2; CDR3aa: CASSPGHSATNEKLFF; CDR3nt: TGTGCCAGCAGTCCGGGACATTCTGCAACTAATGAAAAACTGTTTTTT
j_gene: TRBJ2-2; abundance: NA; d_gene: NA; v_gene: TRBV20-1; CDR3aa: CSVSAYTGELFF; CDR3nt: TGCAGTGTTTCCGCCTACACCGGGGAGCTGTTTTTT
j_gene: TRBJ2-2; abundance: few; d_gene: NA; v_gene: TRBV5-1; CDR3aa: CASSFESYSTGELFF; CDR3nt: TGCGCCAGCAGCTTCGAGAGTTATTCCACCGGGGAGCTGTTTTTT
j_gene: TRBJ2-7; abundance: NA; d_gene: NA; v_gene: TRBV6-5; CDR3aa: CASTQIMRGTYEQYF; CDR3nt: TGTGCCAGCACCCAGATAATGAGGGGAACCTACGAGCAGTACTTC
j_gene: TRBJ1-1; abundance: few; d_gene: NA; v_gene: TRBV20-1; CDR3aa: CSASSPINTEAFF; CDR3nt: TGCAGTGCTAGCTCTCCTATTAACACTGAAGCTTTCTTT
j_gene: TRBJ2-1; abundance: NA; d_gene: TRBD2; v_gene: TRBV12-3/TRBV12-4; CDR3aa: CASSRDYNEQFF; CDR3nt: TGTGCCAGCAGTCGGGACTATAATGAGCAGTTCTTC
j_gene: TRBJ1-5; abundance: few; d_gene: TRBD1; v_gene: TRBV20-1; CDR3aa: CSARTGGGNQPQHF; CDR3nt: TGCAGTGCTAGAACAGGGGGGGGCAATCAGCCCCAGCATTTT
j_gene: TRBJ2-1; abundance: NA; d_gene: TRBD1; v_gene: TRBV27; CDR3aa: CASSSYTGGRNEQFF; CDR3nt: TGTGCCAGCAGCTCCTATACAGGGGGTCGCAATGAGCAGTTCTTC
j_gene: TRBJ2-2; abundance: few; d_gene: TRBD1; v_gene: TRBV5-1; CDR3aa: CASSFRDSTGELFF; CDR3nt: TGCGCCAGCAGCTTCCGGGACAGCACCGGGGAGCTGTTTTTT
j_gene: TRBJ2-4; abundance: few; d_gene: TRBD1; v_gene: TRBV14; CDR3aa: CASSPGTGGQRIQYF; CDR3nt: TGTGCCAGCAGCCCGGGGACAGGGGGCCAGCGCATTCAGTACTTC
j_gene: TRBJ1-1; abundance: NA; d_gene: NA; v_gene: TRBV6-2/TRBV6-3; CDR3aa: CASSYPSTEAFF; CDR3nt: TGTGCCAGCAGTTACCCAAGCACTGAAGCTTTCTTT
j_gene: TRBJ2-2; abundance: NA; d_gene: TRBD1; v_gene: TRBV20-1; CDR3aa: CSAAGGFNTGELFF; CDR3nt: TGCAGTGCTGCAGGGGGCTTCAACACCGGGGAGCTGTTTTTT
j_gene: TRBJ2-7; abundance: NA; d_gene: NA; v_gene: TRBV5-6; CDR3aa: CASSLWDKAEQYF; CDR3nt: TGTGCCAGCAGCTTGTGGGACAAGGCCGAGCAGTACTTC
j_gene: TRBJ2-7; abundance: many; d_gene: TRBD2; v_gene: TRBV7-2; CDR3aa: CASSLGSLAGSPYEQYF; CDR3nt: TGTGCCAGCAGCTTAGGCAGTCTAGCGGGTTCCCCCTACGAGCAGTACTTC
j_gene: TRBJ1-3; abundance: once; d_gene: NA; v_gene: TRBV4-2; CDR3aa: CASSQDRGFSGNTIYF; CDR3nt: TGTGCCAGCAGCCAAGATAGGGGGTTCTCTGGAAACACCATATATTTT
j_gene: TRBJ2-3; abundance: few; d_gene: TRBD2; v_gene: TRBV12-3/TRBV12-4; CDR3aa: CASSLSGSIVTDTQYF; CDR3nt: TGTGCCAGCAGCCTTAGCGGGAGTATCGTCACAGATACGCAGTATTTT